What follows are 30 T cell receptor beta chains derived from one specimen sequenced in a study of blood T cell repertoires in COVID-19 (dated by TCRdb to about 2020). The library was built by means of the immunoSEQ multiplex PCR assay. Entries here come from immuneACCESS through TCRdb and include only in-frame sequences with V and J called. Some clones fail to appear in such tables; in the studies checked, an unresolved V gene covers under half of the shortfall, and the cause of the remainder is unknown. The sample has roughly 200,000 clones on record, 84% of them singletons. About 20% of the sample goes to the ten largest clones. The sequenced sample was peripheral blood. These receptors were taken from a human donor in a cohort sampled during active COVID-19.

This clone was found once. The chain recombines TRBV7-6 with TRBJ2-2; D ambiguous. Trimming stripped 5 bases from V and 4 bases from J, with 14 bases between. This CDR3 has 15 residues. The germline V gene has CDR1 SGHVS and CDR2 FNYEAQ. This chain's CDR3 is CASSATLRSTGELFF. The CDR3 coding sequence is TGTGCCAGCAGCGCCACTTTGCGAAGCACCGGGGAGCTGTTTTTT. The complete variable domain, with remaining parts taken from reference TRBV7-6 and TRBJ2-2, reads GAGVSQSPRYKVTKRGQDVALRCDPISGHVSLYWYRQALGQGPEFLTYFNYEAQQDKSGLPNDRFSAERPEGSISTLTIQRTEQRDSAMYRCASSATLRSTGELFFGEGSRLTVL.

This rearrangement joins TRBV19 to TRBJ2-5; 10 nucleotides agree with TRBD2. From germline, CDR1 is LNHDA and CDR2 SQIVND (reference sequence). V was clipped by 1 base and J by 2 bases; unmatched bases: 4. This CDR3 comprises 16 residues. CDR3 DNA: TGTGCCAGTAGTATAGGCGGACTAGCGGATCAAGAGACCCAGTACTTC. It specifies CASSIGGLADQETQYF.

The chain employs TRBV11-2 and TRBJ1-1, with D uncertain. The CDR3 length is 13 residues. Germline V gene lookup returns CDR1 SGHAT and CDR2 FQNNGV. The germline V and J ends were trimmed by 3 bases and 3 bases, with 8 bases remaining between them. CDR3 region: CASSFSADTEAFF. The CDR3 region has the DNA TGTGCCAGCAGCTTTTCGGCGGACACTGAAGCTTTCTTT.

In nucleotides, the CDR3 is TGCGCCAGCGAAGAGAACAGGAGAAGGTTCTTC. It codes for CASEENRRRFF. The chain is built from TRBV5-1 and TRBJ2-1, with a weak D call TRBD1 (5 bases). The germline CDR1 and CDR2 sequences are SGHRS and YFSETQ. V lost 7 bases and J lost 15, with 17 bases in between. The CDR3 has 11 amino acids.

This rearrangement joins TRBV28 to TRBJ2-1, with D unclear. This CDR3 comprises 13 residues. Germline V gives CDR1 MDHEN, CDR2 SYDVKM. The V and J ends lost 10 bases and 7 bases respectively, with 17 bases between them. The DNA of the CDR3 is TGTGCCACCGGTCGAGGAAGCATGAATGAGCAGTTCTTC. This sequence encodes CATGRGSMNEQFF.

The chain is built from TRBV9 and TRBJ2-1, with D perhaps TRBD2 (5 bases). The V gene lost 3 bases and the J gene lost 10 bases, with 14 bases spanning the gap. The CDR3 sequence is 13 residues long. Germline CDR1 reads SGDLS; CDR2 reads YYNGEE. DNA for the CDR3: TGTGCCAGCAGCGCCAAAAGGGTAGCGGAGCAGTTCTTC. Protein: CASSAKRVAEQFF. The entire variable domain, with the rest obtained from reference TRBV9 and TRBJ2-1, is as follows: DSGVTQTPKHLITATGQRVTLRCSPRSGDLSVYWYQQSLDQGLQFLIQYYNGEERAKGNILERFSAQQFPDLHSELNLSSLELGDSALYFCASSAKRVAEQFFGPGTRLTVL.

This sequence joins TRBV5-1 and TRBJ2-1; 9 bases align to TRBD1. The V segment lost 3 bases and the J segment 0 bases; nucleotides outside the gene matches: 4. The CDR3 extends over 16 amino acids. Per germline, CDR1 SGHRS and CDR2 YFSETQ. The CDR3 region has the DNA TGCGCCAGCAGCTGGGGACAGGGCAGCTCCTACAATGAGCAGTTCTTC. Translating it yields CASSWGQGSSYNEQFF. The variable domain in full, with the rest retrieved from reference TRBV5-1 and TRBJ2-1, is KAGVTQTPRYLIKTRGQQVTLSCSPISGHRSVSWYQQTPGQGLQFLFEYFSETQRNKGNFPGRFSGRQFSNSRSEMNVSTLELGDSALYLCASSWGQGSSYNEQFFGPGTRLTVL.

The rearrangement uses TRBV29-1 and TRBJ1-1; no firm D call. CDR1 is SQVTM and CDR2 is ANQGSEA in the germline V gene. The V gene lost 3 bases and the J gene lost 6 bases, with 14 bases spanning the gap. The CDR3 contains 13 residues. DNA of the CDR3: TGCAGCGTTGAGACCGGCTCTGAGGCTGAAGCTTTCTTT. It specifies CSVETGSEAEAFF.

The V call is TRBV19, the J call TRBJ2-3; maybe TRBD1 (5 bases). The ends were cut back, 10 bases at V and 5 bases at J, with 16 bases in the middle. The CDR3 is 13 residues long. The germline V gene has CDR1 LNHDA and CDR2 SQIVND (reference sequence). The CDR3 spells CATQIRTLDTQYF. The DNA for the CDR3 is TGTGCCACCCAAATCCGGACACTAGATACGCAGTATTTT.

This clone was seen once. The V and J genes are TRBV10-3 and TRBJ2-2, with 7 positions matching TRBD1. Per germline, CDR1 ENHRY and CDR2 SYGVKD. This CDR3 has 17 amino acids. J gave up 5 bases and V 6 bases, and 15 bases lay outside the gene matches. CDR3 DNA sequence: TGTGCCATCAGAGCACGAGTGGGGGACAGTAATACCGGGGAGCTGTTTTTT. This gives the protein CAIRARVGDSNTGELFF.

The sample holds one count of this clone. The rearrangement uses TRBV3-1 (or the pseudogene TRBV3-2) and TRBJ1-6, with a tentative D call TRBD1 (6 bases). Trimming removed 5 bases at V and 8 bases at J, with 13 bases between. The CDR3 is 14 residues long. The V gene's germline CDR1 is LGHDT and CDR2 YNNKEL (reference sequence). CDR3: CASSIQGYDSPLHF. CDR3 DNA sequence: TGTGCCAGCAGCATACAGGGTTACGATTCACCCCTCCACTTT.

This clone was observed once. The chain recombines TRBV28 with TRBJ2-7; D not resolved. The ends were cut back, 3 bases at V and 3 bases at J, with 9 bases in the middle. Germline loops: CDR1 MDHEN, CDR2 SYDVKM. This CDR3 has 13 residues. DNA of the CDR3: TGTGCCAGCAGTTTGGCGGTTAACTACGAGCAGTACTTC. Translating it yields CASSLAVNYEQYF.

The chain is built from TRBV27 and TRBJ1-4; possibly TRBD1 for D (6 bases). The V gene lost 5 bases and the J gene lost 1 base, with 8 bases spanning the gap. The germline gives CDR1 MNHEY, CDR2 SMNVEV (reference sequence). This CDR3 contains 14 residues. The CDR3: CASSGRGTNEKLFF. CDR3 nucleotides: TGTGCCAGCAGTGGCAGGGGAACTAATGAAAAACTGTTTTTT.

The genes are TRBV9 and TRBJ2-1, with D maybe TRBD2 (6 bases). With 7 bases removed from V and 7 bases from J, the gap between germline ends came to 9 bases. This CDR3 spans 11 amino acids. Germline CDR1 is SGDLS and CDR2 is YYNGEE. CDR3 in DNA: TGTGCCAGCGGGGGGACGAATGAGCAGTTCTTC. It codes for CASGGTNEQFF. The full variable domain, in which reference TRBV9 and TRBJ2-1 provide the parts outside the CDR3, is DSGVTQTPKHLITATGQRVTLRCSPRSGDLSVYWYQQSLDQGLQFLIQYYNGEERAKGNILERFSAQQFPDLHSELNLSSLELGDSALYFCASGGTNEQFFGPGTRLTVL.

This chain links TRBV28 with TRBJ1-2, with D possibly being TRBD1 (5 bases). The CDR3 runs to 14 residues. Germline V gene sequence: CDR1 MDHEN, CDR2 SYDVKM. Trimming removed 7 bases at V and 7 bases at J, with 19 bases between. The CDR3 spells CASTIGQGRRGYTF. The CDR3 bases are TGTGCCAGCACCATAGGGCAGGGCAGGCGTGGCTACACCTTC.

The V gene is TRBV12-3 or TRBV12-4, the J gene TRBJ2-2; no definite D call. With 3 bases removed from V and 6 bases from J, the gap between germline ends came to 5 bases. This CDR3 contains 12 residues. CDR3 sequence (DNA): TGTGCCAGCAGTTTTGAGGCCGGGGAGCTGTTTTTT. This codes for CASSFEAGELFF.

This chain uses TRBV7-9 with TRBJ2-5; possible D gene TRBD1, 5 bases. CDR1 and CDR2 (germline): SEHNR, FQNEAQ (reference sequence). V was shortened by 3 bases and J by 4 bases, with 12 bases between the two germline ends. CDR3 size: 14 residues. CDR3 region: CASSFSVGAETQYF. CDR3 DNA: TGTGCCAGCAGCTTCTCGGTAGGGGCAGAGACCCAGTACTTC.

The chain employs TRBV3-1 (or the pseudogene TRBV3-2) and TRBJ1-6; a possible D gene is TRBD1 (6 bases). The CDR3 is made up of 13 amino acids. Germline V CDR1 and CDR2: LGHDT, YNNKEL (reference sequence). V dropped 8 bases and J dropped 6 bases, with 11 bases sitting between them. CDR3 nucleotides: TGTGCCAGCCATACAGGGATTAATTCACCCCTCCACTTT. Protein sequence: CASHTGINSPLHF.

The V call is TRBV2, the J call TRBJ2-1; maybe TRBD1 (6 bases). V was shortened by 10 bases and J by 0 bases, with 19 bases between the two germline ends. Germline loops: CDR1 SNHLY, CDR2 FYNNEI. The CDR3 has 16 residues. CDR3 sequence reads: CATQMGASPSYNEQFF. The CDR3 DNA sequence: TGTGCCACCCAGATGGGGGCATCCCCCTCCTACAATGAGCAGTTCTTC.

The CDR3 DNA is TGTGCCAGCAGTTTACAGATGACAGGGTTGGGGGGCTACACCTTC. Encoded protein: CASSLQMTGLGGYTF. The rearrangement uses TRBV27 and TRBJ1-2, with 7 bases identical to TRBD1. V lost 2 bases, J lost 8 bases, and 11 bases stayed unmatched. Germline CDR1 reads MNHEY; CDR2 reads SMNVEV (reference sequence). The CDR3 is made up of 15 amino acids.

A few counts support this clone. The J gene is TRBJ2-2, the V gene TRBV30; perhaps TRBD1 as D (6 bases). Germline V gene sequence: CDR1 GTSNPN, CDR2 SVGIG (reference sequence). Trimming left V 1 base short and J 7 bases short, with 13 bases between. The CDR3 extends over 14 amino acids. CDR3 amino acids: CAWSGTVLGGELFF. CDR3 DNA: TGTGCCTGGAGTGGGACAGTATTAGGCGGGGAGCTGTTTTTT.

The rearrangement uses TRBV4-2 and TRBJ2-7; 8 positions match TRBD1. The CDR3 covers 14 residues. The germline CDR1 and CDR2 sequences are LGHNA and YNFKEQ. V trimming: 4 bases; J trimming: 5 bases; junction bases outside the gene matches: 7. Here the CDR3 DNA reads TGTGCCAGCAGCCCGACAGGGGCTGGGCACGAGCAGTACTTC. Translated, it gives CASSPTGAGHEQYF.

V and J are TRBV15 and TRBJ1-1; D gene uncertain. V lost 1 base and J 1 base, leaving 16 bases between the germline ends. This CDR3 spans 17 amino acids. Looked up from germline, CDR1 is LNHNV and CDR2 is YYDKDF (reference sequence). The CDR3 sequence: CATSRAEFKPRNTEAFF. In nucleotides, the CDR3 is TGTGCCACCAGCAGAGCGGAGTTTAAACCACGGAACACTGAAGCTTTCTTT. The variable domain in full, with the rest retrieved from reference TRBV15 and TRBJ1-1, is DAMVIQNPRYQVTQFGKPVTLSCSQTLNHNVMYWYQQKSSQAPKLLFHYYDKDFNNEADTPDNFQSRRPNTSFCFLDIRSPGLGDTAMYLCATSRAEFKPRNTEAFFGQGTRLTVV.

The CDR3 DNA is TGCGCCAGCAGCCAAGATGCGGGGGGGAGGATGAGGCATCAGCCCCAGCATTTT. Protein sequence: CASSQDAGGRMRHQPQHF. V usage is TRBV4-1 and J usage is TRBJ1-5, with D maybe TRBD1 (5 bases). V lost 0 bases and J lost 5, with 20 bases in between. This CDR3 is built from 18 residues. The germline V gene has CDR1 MGHRA and CDR2 YSYEKL.

The chain carries TRBV19 and TRBJ1-3; the D gene is possibly TRBD1 (5 bases). This CDR3 has 13 amino acids. Germline CDR1 reads LNHDA; CDR2 reads SQIVND (reference sequence). V was trimmed by 5 bases and J by 5 bases, leaving 10 bases between them. The chain's CDR3 is CASSGAARNTIYF. In DNA form, the CDR3 reads TGTGCCAGTAGTGGGGCAGCTCGAAACACCATATATTTT.

The rearrangement uses TRBV5-4 and TRBJ1-5; the match to TRBD1 covers 7 bases. The germline gives CDR1 SGHNT, CDR2 YYREEE (reference sequence). The CDR3 contains 15 residues. Unmatched junction bases numbered 8, after V lost 8 bases and J lost 0 bases. CDR3 loop: CASSSGGNSNQPQHF. The CDR3 coding sequence is TGTGCCAGTTCTTCAGGGGGTAATAGCAATCAGCCCCAGCATTTT.

The CDR3 loop is CASRKTGTGEAFF. In nucleotides, the CDR3 is TGTGCCAGCAGGAAGACCGGGACAGGTGAAGCTTTCTTT. The chain is built from TRBV2 and TRBJ1-1, with 8 bases matching TRBD1. V shed 6 bases and J 7 bases; nucleotides not matched to a gene: 7. This CDR3 spans 13 amino acids. Germline loops: CDR1 SNHLY, CDR2 FYNNEI. Combining the CDR3 with reference TRBV2 and TRBJ1-1 gives the whole variable domain EPEVTQTPSHQVTQMGQEVILRCVPISNHLYFYWYRQILGQKVEFLVSFYNNEISEKSEIFDDQFSVERPDGSNFTLKIRSTKLEDSAMYFCASRKTGTGEAFFGQGTRLTVV.

V gene TRBV4-2 combines with J gene TRBJ1-5; perhaps TRBD1 as D (6 bases). The germline V gene has CDR1 LGHNA and CDR2 YNFKEQ. V was pared by 4 bases and J by 6 bases, with 16 bases between. The CDR3 is made up of 15 amino acids. Here the CDR3 reads CASSPSDREGQPQHF. The CDR3, as DNA: TGTGCCAGCAGCCCCTCGGACAGAGAGGGTCAGCCCCAGCATTTT.

In its sample, this clone was seen once. The V call is TRBV27, the J call TRBJ2-7; TRBD1 matches 9 bases. Germline lookup yields CDR1 MNHEY and CDR2 SMNVEV (reference sequence). This CDR3 has 12 amino acids. V shed 8 bases, J shed 2 bases, and the junction held 1 base outside the gene matches. CDR3 residues: CASWDRAYEQYF. The DNA of the CDR3 is TGTGCCAGCTGGGACAGGGCCTACGAGCAGTACTTC.

V and J are TRBV11-3 and TRBJ2-1; TRBD1 agrees at 7 bases. Germline V gene sequence: CDR1 SGHNT, CDR2 YENEEA. The CDR3 sequence is 13 residues long. V dropped 6 bases and J dropped 9; count of bases not matched to a gene: 8. CDR3 bases: TGTGCCAGCAGGAAGACAGGGCAGGGTGAGCAGTTCTTC. Amino acid sequence: CASRKTGQGEQFF. The variable domain in full, with the rest retrieved from reference TRBV11-3 and TRBJ2-1, is EAGVVQSPRYKIIEKKQPVAFWCNPISGHNTLYWYLQNLGQGPELLIRYENEEAVDDSQLPKDRFSAERLKGVDSTLKIQPAELGDSAVYLCASRKTGQGEQFFGPGTRLTVL.